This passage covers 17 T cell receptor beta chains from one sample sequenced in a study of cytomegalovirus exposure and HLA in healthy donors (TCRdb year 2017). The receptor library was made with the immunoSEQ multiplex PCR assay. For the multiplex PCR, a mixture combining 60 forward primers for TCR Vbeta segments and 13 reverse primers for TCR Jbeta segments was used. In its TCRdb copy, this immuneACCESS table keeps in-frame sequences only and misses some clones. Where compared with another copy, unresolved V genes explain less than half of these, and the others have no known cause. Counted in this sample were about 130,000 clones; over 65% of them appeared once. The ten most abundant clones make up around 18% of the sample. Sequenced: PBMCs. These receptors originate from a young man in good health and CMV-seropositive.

The CDR3 DNA sequence: TGTGCCAGCAGCGCGGGACAGGGCGGCAATCAGCCCCAGCATTTT. This translates into CASSAGQGGNQPQHF. V and J are TRBV2 and TRBJ1-5, with TRBD1 matching over 9 bases. CDR1 and CDR2 (germline): SNHLY, FYNNEI. V gave up 6 bases and J gave up 2 bases; unmatched junction bases: 5. The CDR3 has 15 amino acids.

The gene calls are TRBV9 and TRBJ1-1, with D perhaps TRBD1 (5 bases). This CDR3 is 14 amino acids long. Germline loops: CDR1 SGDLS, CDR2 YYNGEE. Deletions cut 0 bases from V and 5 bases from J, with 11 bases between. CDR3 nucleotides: TGTGCCAGCAGCGTAGGTACGGGGGATACTGAAGCTTTCTTT. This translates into CASSVGTGDTEAFF. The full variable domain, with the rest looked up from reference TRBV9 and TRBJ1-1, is DSGVTQTPKHLITATGQRVTLRCSPRSGDLSVYWYQQSLDQGLQFLIQYYNGEERAKGNILERFSAQQFPDLHSELNLSSLELGDSALYFCASSVGTGDTEAFFGQGTRLTVV.

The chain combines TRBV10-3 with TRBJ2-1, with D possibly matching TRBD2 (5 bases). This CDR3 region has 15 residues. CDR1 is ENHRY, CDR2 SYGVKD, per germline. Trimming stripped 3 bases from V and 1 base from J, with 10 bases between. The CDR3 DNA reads TGTGCCATCAGTGAAAGAACGGGGTCCTACAATGAGCAGTTCTTC. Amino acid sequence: CAISERTGSYNEQFF.

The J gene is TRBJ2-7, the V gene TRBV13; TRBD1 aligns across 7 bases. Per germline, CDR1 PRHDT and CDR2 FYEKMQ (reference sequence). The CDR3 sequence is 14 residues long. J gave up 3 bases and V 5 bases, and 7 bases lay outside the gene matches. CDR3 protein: CASSLYRGFYEQYF. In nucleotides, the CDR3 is TGTGCCAGCAGCCTCTACAGGGGATTCTACGAGCAGTACTTC.

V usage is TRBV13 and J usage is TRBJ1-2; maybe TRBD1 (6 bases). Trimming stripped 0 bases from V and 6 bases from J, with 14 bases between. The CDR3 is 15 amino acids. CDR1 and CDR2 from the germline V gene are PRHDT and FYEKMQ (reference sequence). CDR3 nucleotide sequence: TGTGCCAGCAGCTTAGGCCGTGGGGGGGCCGATGGCTACACCTTC. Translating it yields CASSLGRGGADGYTF.

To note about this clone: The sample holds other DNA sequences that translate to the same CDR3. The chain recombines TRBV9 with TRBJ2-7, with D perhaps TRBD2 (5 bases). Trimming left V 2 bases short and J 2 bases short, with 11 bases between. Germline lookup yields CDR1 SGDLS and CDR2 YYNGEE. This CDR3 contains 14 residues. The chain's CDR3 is CASSVGGGTYEQYF. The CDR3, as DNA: TGTGCCAGCAGCGTTGGAGGTGGAACCTACGAGCAGTACTTC.

CDR3 in DNA: TGCGCCAGCAGCCAAGGGAGGATCCGGGGGGGCCTGGATGAGCAGTTCTTC. This translates into CASSQGRIRGGLDEQFF. The chain uses TRBV4-1 and TRBJ2-1; TRBD2 matches 8 bases. This CDR3 comprises 17 residues. J was trimmed by 8 bases and V by 1 base; bases with no gene match: 13. The germline CDR1 and CDR2 sequences are MGHRA and YSYEKL.

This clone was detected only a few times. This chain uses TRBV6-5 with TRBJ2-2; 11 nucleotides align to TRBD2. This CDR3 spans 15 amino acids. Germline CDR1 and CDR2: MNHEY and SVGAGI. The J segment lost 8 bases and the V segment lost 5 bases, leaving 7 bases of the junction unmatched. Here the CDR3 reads CASSRGTSGLGELFF. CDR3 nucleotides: TGTGCCAGCAGTAGAGGGACTAGCGGTCTGGGGGAGCTGTTTTTT.

CDR3 nucleotide sequence: TGTGCCAGCAGCGGTGCGCGGGGTATCGTTGAGCAGTTCTTC. Translating it yields CASSGARGIVEQFF. V gene TRBV9 combines with J gene TRBJ2-1, with a weak D call TRBD2 (6 bases). Deletions cut 3 bases from V and 9 bases from J, with 16 bases between. The CDR3 is made up of 14 amino acids. Germline V gene sequence: CDR1 SGDLS, CDR2 YYNGEE.

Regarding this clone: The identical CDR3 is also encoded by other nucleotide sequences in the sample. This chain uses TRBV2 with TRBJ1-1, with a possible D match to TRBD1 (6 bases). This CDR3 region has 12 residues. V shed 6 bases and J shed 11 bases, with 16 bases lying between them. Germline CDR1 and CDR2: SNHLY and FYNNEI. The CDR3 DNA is TGTGCCAGCAGGGGGGACATCGTAACGGCTTTCTTT. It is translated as CASRGDIVTAFF.

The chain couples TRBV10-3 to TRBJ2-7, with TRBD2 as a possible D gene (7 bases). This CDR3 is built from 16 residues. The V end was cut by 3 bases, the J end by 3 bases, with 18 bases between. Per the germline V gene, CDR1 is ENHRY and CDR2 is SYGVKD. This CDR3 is CAISDGTILQGYEQYF. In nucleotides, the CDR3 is TGTGCCATCAGTGATGGGACTATCTTACAGGGCTACGAGCAGTACTTC.

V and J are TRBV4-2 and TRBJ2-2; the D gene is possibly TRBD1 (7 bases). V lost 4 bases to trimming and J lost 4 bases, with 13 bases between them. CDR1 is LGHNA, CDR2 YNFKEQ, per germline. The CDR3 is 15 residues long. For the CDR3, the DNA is TGTGCCAGCAGCCCGGCAGGGGGGAGCACCGGGGAGCTGTTTTTT. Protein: CASSPAGGSTGELFF.

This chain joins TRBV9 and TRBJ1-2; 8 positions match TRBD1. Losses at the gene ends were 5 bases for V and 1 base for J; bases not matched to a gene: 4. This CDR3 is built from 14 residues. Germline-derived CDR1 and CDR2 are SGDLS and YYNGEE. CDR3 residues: CASSGTGNNYGYTF. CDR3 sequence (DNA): TGTGCCAGCAGTGGGACAGGAAATAACTATGGCTACACCTTC.

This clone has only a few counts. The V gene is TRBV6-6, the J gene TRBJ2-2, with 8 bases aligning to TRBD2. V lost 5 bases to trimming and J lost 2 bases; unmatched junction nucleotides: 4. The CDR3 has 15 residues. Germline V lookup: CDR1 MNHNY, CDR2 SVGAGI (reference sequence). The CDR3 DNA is TGTGCCAGCAGTCGGGGGGGCGTAAACACCGGGGAGCTGTTTTTT. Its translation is CASSRGGVNTGELFF.

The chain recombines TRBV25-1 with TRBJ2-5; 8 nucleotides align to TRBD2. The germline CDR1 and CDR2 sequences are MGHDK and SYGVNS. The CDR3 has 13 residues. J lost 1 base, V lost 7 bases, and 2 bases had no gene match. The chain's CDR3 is CASNRGGQETQYF. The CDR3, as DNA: TGTGCCAGCAACCGGGGGGGCCAAGAGACCCAGTACTTC.

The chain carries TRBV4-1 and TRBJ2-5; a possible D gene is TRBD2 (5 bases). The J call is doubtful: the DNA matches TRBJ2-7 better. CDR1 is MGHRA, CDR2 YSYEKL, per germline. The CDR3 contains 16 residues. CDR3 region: CASSQSPAPGDYEQYF. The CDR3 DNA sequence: TGCGCCAGCAGCCAAAGCCCCGCCCCCGGGGACTACGAGCAGTACTTC.

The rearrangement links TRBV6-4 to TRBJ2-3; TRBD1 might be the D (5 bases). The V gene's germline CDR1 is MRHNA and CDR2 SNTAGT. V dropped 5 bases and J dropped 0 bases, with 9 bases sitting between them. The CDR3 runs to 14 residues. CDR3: CASSMTASTDTQYF. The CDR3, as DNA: TGTGCCAGCAGTATGACAGCTAGCACAGATACGCAGTATTTT.